The 31 T cell receptor beta chains listed next were all sequenced from one sample in a study of CXCR3-negative and CXCR3-positive naive CD8 T cells. General study findings and limits: CXCR3-positive naive cells carried more hydrophobic TRB CDR3s than CXCR3-negative naive cells did.

Their antigen targets remain unknown. Researchers prepared the TRB cDNA libraries using 5' RACE with UMI labels. TCRdb re-called the 5' RACE reads and gives one entry per CDR3 protein, without DNA. Its listing shows around 84,000 distinct CDR3 sequences. Sequenced input: naive CXCR3+ CD8+ T cells from blood. Noted subset: CD45RO-CCR7+CD27+CD95- naive CD8+ T cells expressing CXCR3 (TNR3+). The source of these receptors is a human donor in good health. Some clones in this sample may be carry-over from other donors' samples.

This rearrangement joins TRBV30 to TRBJ1-1. The CDR3 contains 14 residues. The germline CDR1 and CDR2 sequences are GTSNPN and SVGIG (reference sequence). CDR3 protein: CAWSVGMRDTEAFF.

V and J are TRBV25-1 and TRBJ2-3. The CDR3 has 12 amino acids. Germline CDR1 is MGHDK and CDR2 is SYGVNS. Here the CDR3 reads CASSENTDTQYF.

The chain uses TRBV28 and TRBJ2-1; TCRdb designates TRBD1, a call that cannot be tested without DNA. This CDR3 comprises 16 residues. From germline, CDR1 is MDHEN and CDR2 SYDVKM. This CDR3 is CASSLSQGAQFYEQLF.

V gene TRBV6-5 combines with J gene TRBJ1-2. CDR1 is MNHEY, CDR2 SVGAGI, per germline. This CDR3 comprises 16 residues. CDR3 in amino acids: CASSYGPRATNYGYTF.

Here the CDR3 reads CAWSEETGLGDEQYF. The chain recombines TRBV30 with TRBJ2-7; the TCRdb call, TRBD1, lacks DNA for checking. The CDR3 loop spans 15 amino acids. Germline CDR1 is GTSNPN and CDR2 is SVGIG (reference sequence).

V usage is TRBV9 and J usage is TRBJ2-7; as DNA is missing, the TRBD2 call by TCRdb cannot be tested. Germline CDR1 and CDR2: SGDLS and YYNGEE. The CDR3 has 15 amino acids. The CDR3 reads CASSVEGGVIDEQYF.

J is TRBJ2-3 and V is TRBV28; TCRdb's D call, TRBD2, is unchecked because there is no DNA. The CDR3 consists of 14 residues. Germline-derived CDR1 and CDR2 are MDHEN and SYDVKM. CDR3 residues: CASSFASGGDTQYF.

The genes are TRBV9 and TRBJ2-7. The CDR3 runs to 12 residues. The V gene's germline CDR1 is SGDLS and CDR2 YYNGEE. CDR3: CASSSSTSEQYF.

The gene calls are TRBV10-3 and TRBJ2-7; TCRdb calls TRBD2, which cannot be checked without DNA. Germline CDR1 and CDR2: ENHRY and SYGVKD. The CDR3 has 17 residues. CDR3 sequence: CAISESESGLDYYEQYF.

This chain uses TRBV5-1 with TRBJ2-7; TCRdb gives TRBD2 as the D gene, but with no DNA this cannot be confirmed. The CDR3 has 16 amino acids. Germline assignment: CDR1 SGHRS and CDR2 YFSETQ. CDR3 amino acids: CASSLVLRDGNLEQYF. The full variable domain, with the rest looked up from reference TRBV5-1 and TRBJ2-7, is KAGVTQTPRYLIKTRGQQVTLSCSPISGHRSVSWYQQTPGQGLQFLFEYFSETQRNKGNFPGRFSGRQFSNSRSEMNVSTLELGDSALYLCASSLVLRDGNLEQYFGPGTRLTVT.

The genes are TRBV3-1 and TRBJ2-3; the D call of TRBD1 rests on TCRdb alone, since no DNA is present to check it. The length of the CDR3 is 14 residues. From germline, CDR1 is LGHDT and CDR2 YNNKEL (reference sequence). The CDR3: CASSQAGGDYTQYF.

The rearrangement links TRBV29-1 to TRBJ2-3; TCRdb reports TRBD1, a call that lacks DNA to check it against. The CDR3 extends over 14 amino acids. Per the germline V gene, CDR1 is SQVTM and CDR2 is ANQGSEA. The CDR3 reads CSVEPPERTDTQYF.

The V gene is TRBV4-3, the J gene TRBJ2-2. There are 17 residues in the CDR3. Germline V CDR1 and CDR2: LGHNA, YSLEER. The CDR3 reads CASSQVIRPMKTGELFF.

This chain connects TRBV5-1 to TRBJ2-7; the D call of TRBD1 rests on TCRdb alone, since no DNA is present to check it. CDR3 length: 15 amino acids. Germline CDR1 is SGHRS and CDR2 is YFSETQ. The CDR3 here is CASTLDLGGAYEQYF.

The chain employs TRBV28 and TRBJ2-2. Germline loops: CDR1 MDHEN, CDR2 SYDVKM. The CDR3 extends over 13 amino acids. CDR3: CASSLQWTGELFF.

V usage is TRBV7-9 and J usage is TRBJ2-1. The germline V gene encodes CDR1 SEHNR and CDR2 FQNEAQ (reference sequence). The CDR3 totals 14 residues. CDR3 sequence: CASSLEESYNEQFF.

This rearrangement joins TRBV30 to TRBJ1-5; TCRdb selects TRBD1, and the lack of DNA leaves this call unchecked. Germline V CDR1 and CDR2: GTSNPN, SVGIG (reference sequence). This CDR3 comprises 14 residues. The CDR3 reads CAWRNQGPRQPQHF.

V usage is TRBV9 and J usage is TRBJ2-7. The CDR3 runs 14 residues. Germline values: CDR1 SGDLS, CDR2 YYNGEE. The CDR3 sequence is CASSPNLISYEQYF.

The rearrangement uses TRBV7-8 and TRBJ2-2; TCRdb's assignment of TRBD2 cannot be checked, as there is no DNA. In germline, CDR1 is SGHVS, CDR2 FQNEAQ. This CDR3 spans 15 amino acids. The CDR3 sequence is CASSFGGRNTGELFF.

V gene TRBV9 combines with J gene TRBJ2-1; TCRdb designates TRBD1, a call that cannot be tested without DNA. The CDR3 totals 14 residues. Germline V gives CDR1 SGDLS, CDR2 YYNGEE. CDR3 region: CASSVWGTYNEQFF.

CDR3 sequence reads: CASCRGESTDTQYF. The chain has TRBV6-1 and TRBJ2-3; TCRdb lists TRBD2, though no DNA is available to test this call. Germline lookup yields CDR1 MNHNS and CDR2 SASEGT. The CDR3 covers 14 residues.

The chain employs TRBV7-2 and TRBJ2-7. Per germline, CDR1 SGHTA and CDR2 FQGNSA. CDR3 length equals 18 residues. CDR3 protein: CASSRRGLSSRSSYEQYF.

The V gene is TRBV29-1, the J gene TRBJ2-1; checking the TCRdb D call of TRBD2 is not possible without DNA. Looked up from germline, CDR1 is SQVTM and CDR2 is ANQGSEA. The CDR3 covers 14 residues. Here the CDR3 reads CSVVGLASVEEQFF.

The rearrangement links TRBV29-1 to TRBJ2-1; TCRdb's D gene call, TRBD2, goes unchecked for lack of DNA. CDR1 SQVTM and CDR2 ANQGSEA come from the germline V gene. The CDR3 totals 17 residues. The CDR3 here is CSVGGPLGTSSYNEQFF.

The rearrangement joins TRBV20-1 to TRBJ2-2. This CDR3 has 12 amino acids. Looked up from germline, CDR1 is DFQATT and CDR2 is SNEGSKA (reference sequence). The CDR3 is CSARWETGELFF.

CDR3 in amino acids: CASSWRQGLRYEQYF. The chain carries TRBV5-6 and TRBJ2-7; the D call of TRBD1 rests on TCRdb alone, since no DNA is present to check it. The germline CDR1 and CDR2 sequences are SGHDT and YYEEEE. This CDR3 comprises 15 residues.

This sequence joins TRBV21-1 and TRBJ2-1; TCRdb's D gene call, TRBD1, goes unchecked for lack of DNA. TRBV21-1 is reported as a pseudogene. The CDR3 runs to 17 residues. This CDR3 is CASSKLGGCDRGPEQFF.

V gene TRBV12-3 or TRBV12-4 combines with J gene TRBJ1-2; TCRdb calls TRBD1, which cannot be checked without DNA. The CDR3 is made up of 12 amino acids. The CDR3: CASSTGVYGYTF.

The chain links TRBV23-1 to TRBJ1-1. TRBV23-1 is noted as an ORF with a role that remains uncertain. This CDR3 spans 14 amino acids. The CDR3 here is CASTKGHLGTEAFF.

The V and J genes are TRBV6-5 and TRBJ2-7. The CDR3 sequence is 14 residues long. CDR1 is MNHEY, CDR2 SVGAGI, per germline. CDR3 residues: CASSYSSIGSEQYF.

This chain links TRBV2 with TRBJ2-5; as DNA is missing, the TRBD1 call by TCRdb cannot be tested. Per the germline V gene, CDR1 is SNHLY and CDR2 is FYNNEI. This CDR3 contains 15 residues. The chain's CDR3 is CASNPDREGGETQYF. The whole variable domain, filled in from reference TRBV2 and TRBJ2-5, reads EPEVTQTPSHQVTQMGQEVILRCVPISNHLYFYWYRQILGQKVEFLVSFYNNEISEKSEIFDDQFSVERPDGSNFTLKIRSTKLEDSAMYFCASNPDREGGETQYFGPGTRLLVL.